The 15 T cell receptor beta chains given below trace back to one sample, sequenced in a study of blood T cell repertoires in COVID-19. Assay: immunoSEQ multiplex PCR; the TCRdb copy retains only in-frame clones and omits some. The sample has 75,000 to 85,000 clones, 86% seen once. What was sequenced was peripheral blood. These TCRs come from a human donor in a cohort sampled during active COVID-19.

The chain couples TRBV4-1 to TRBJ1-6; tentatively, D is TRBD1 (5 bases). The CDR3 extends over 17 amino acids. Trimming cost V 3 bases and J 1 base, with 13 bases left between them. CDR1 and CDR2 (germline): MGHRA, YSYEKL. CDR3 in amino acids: CASSHSDSVSYNSPLHF. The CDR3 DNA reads TGCGCCAGCAGCCATAGTGACAGCGTGTCCTATAATTCACCCCTCCACTTT.

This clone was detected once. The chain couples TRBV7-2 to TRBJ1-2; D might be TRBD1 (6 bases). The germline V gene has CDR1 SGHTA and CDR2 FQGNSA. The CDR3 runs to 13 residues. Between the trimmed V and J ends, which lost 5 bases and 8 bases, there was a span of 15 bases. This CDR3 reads CASSRQGQGGYTF. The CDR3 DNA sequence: TGTGCCAGCAGCCGGCAGGGGCAAGGGGGCTACACCTTC.

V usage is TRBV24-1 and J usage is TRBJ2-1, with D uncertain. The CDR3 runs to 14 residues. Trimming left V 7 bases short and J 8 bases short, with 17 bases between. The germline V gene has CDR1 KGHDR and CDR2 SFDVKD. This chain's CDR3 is CATSVGAFNYEQFF. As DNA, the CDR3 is TGTGCCACCAGCGTGGGCGCATTTAACTATGAGCAGTTCTTC.

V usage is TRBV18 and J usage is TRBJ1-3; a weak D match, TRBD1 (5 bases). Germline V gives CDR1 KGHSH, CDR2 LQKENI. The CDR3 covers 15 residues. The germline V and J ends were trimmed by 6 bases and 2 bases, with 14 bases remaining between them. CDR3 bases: TGTGCCAGCTCGCCAGCGGGGGTCGCTGGAAACACCATATATTTT. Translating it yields CASSPAGVAGNTIYF.

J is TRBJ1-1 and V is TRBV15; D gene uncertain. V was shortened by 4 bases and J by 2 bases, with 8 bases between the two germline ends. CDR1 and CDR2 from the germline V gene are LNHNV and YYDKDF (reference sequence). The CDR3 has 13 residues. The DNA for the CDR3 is TGTGCCACCAGCACACAGAGTAACACTGAAGCTTTCTTT. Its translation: CATSTQSNTEAFF. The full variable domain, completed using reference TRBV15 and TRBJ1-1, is DAMVIQNPRYQVTQFGKPVTLSCSQTLNHNVMYWYQQKSSQAPKLLFHYYDKDFNNEADTPDNFQSRRPNTSFCFLDIRSPGLGDTAMYLCATSTQSNTEAFFGQGTRLTVV.

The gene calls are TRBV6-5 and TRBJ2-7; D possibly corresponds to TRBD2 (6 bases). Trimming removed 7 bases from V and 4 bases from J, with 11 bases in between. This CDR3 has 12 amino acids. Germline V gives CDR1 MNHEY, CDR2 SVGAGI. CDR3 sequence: CASTGLVYEQYF. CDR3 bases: TGTGCCAGCACGGGACTGGTTTACGAGCAGTACTTC.

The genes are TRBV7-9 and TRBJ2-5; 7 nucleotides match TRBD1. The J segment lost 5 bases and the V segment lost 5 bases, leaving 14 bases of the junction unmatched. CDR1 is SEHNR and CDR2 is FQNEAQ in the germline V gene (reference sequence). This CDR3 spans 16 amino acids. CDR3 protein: CASSTRTGHKMETQYF. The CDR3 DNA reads TGTGCCAGCAGCACCCGGACAGGCCACAAGATGGAGACCCAGTACTTC.

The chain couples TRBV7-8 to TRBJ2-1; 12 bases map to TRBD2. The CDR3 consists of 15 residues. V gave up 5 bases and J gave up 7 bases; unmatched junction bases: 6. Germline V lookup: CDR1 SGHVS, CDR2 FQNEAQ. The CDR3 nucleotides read TGTGCCAGCAGCCTACTAGCGGGGGGTAGGAATGAGCAGTTCTTC. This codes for CASSLLAGGRNEQFF.

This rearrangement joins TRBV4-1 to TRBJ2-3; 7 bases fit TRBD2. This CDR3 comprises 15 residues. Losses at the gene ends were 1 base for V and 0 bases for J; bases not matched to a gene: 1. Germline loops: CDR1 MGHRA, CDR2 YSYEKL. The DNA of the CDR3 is TGCGCCAGCAGCCAAGTTAGCGGGAGCACAGATACGCAGTATTTT. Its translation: CASSQVSGSTDTQYF.

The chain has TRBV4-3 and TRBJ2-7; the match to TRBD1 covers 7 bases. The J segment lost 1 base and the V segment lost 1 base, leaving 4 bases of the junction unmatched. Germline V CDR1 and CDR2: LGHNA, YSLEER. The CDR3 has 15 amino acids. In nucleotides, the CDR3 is TGCGCCAGCAGCCAAGGAAGGACAGGATCCTACGAGCAGTACTTC. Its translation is CASSQGRTGSYEQYF.

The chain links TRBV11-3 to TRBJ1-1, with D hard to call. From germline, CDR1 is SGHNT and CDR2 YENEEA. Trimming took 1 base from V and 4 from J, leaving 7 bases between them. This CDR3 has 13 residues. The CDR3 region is CASSLGPGTEAFF. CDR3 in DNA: TGTGCCAGCAGCTTAGGTCCAGGCACTGAAGCTTTCTTT.

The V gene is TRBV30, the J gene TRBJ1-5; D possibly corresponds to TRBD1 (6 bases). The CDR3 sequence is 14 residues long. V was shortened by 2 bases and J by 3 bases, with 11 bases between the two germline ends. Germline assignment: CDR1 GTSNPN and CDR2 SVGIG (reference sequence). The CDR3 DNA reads TGTGCCTGGAGTACAGGGATTCACAATCAGCCCCAGCATTTT. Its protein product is CAWSTGIHNQPQHF.

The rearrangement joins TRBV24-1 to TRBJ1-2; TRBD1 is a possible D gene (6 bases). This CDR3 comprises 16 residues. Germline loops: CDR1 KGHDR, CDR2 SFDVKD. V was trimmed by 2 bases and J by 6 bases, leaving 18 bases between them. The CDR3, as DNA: TGTGCCACCAGTGATTCTGGGCAGGGGAGATACAATGGCTACACCTTC. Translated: CATSDSGQGRYNGYTF.

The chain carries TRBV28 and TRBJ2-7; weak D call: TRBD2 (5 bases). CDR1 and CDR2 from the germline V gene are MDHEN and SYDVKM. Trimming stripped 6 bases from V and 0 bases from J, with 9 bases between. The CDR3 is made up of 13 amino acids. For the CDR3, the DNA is TGTGCCAGCAGCGTGGGGAGCTCCTACGAGCAGTACTTC. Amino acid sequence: CASSVGSSYEQYF.

The CDR3 loop reads CASSQARDRHNEQFF. The CDR3 region has the DNA TGCGCCAGCAGCCAAGCCCGGGACAGACACAATGAGCAGTTCTTC. V gene TRBV4-1 combines with J gene TRBJ2-1; 7 bases are a match to TRBD1. The CDR3 length is 15 residues. Germline-derived CDR1 and CDR2 are MGHRA and YSYEKL. J lost 5 bases, V lost 1 base, and 5 bases had no gene match.